Shown below are 20 T cell receptor beta chains from a single sample sequenced in a study of T cell repertoires in cytomegalovirus infection. One entry per CDR3 protein, called by TCRdb with MiXCR from the reads. Among 650,000 to 850,000 distinct CDR3 sequences listed, 25% to 30% were seen once. These receptors have no identified antigens. The sequencing here drew on cultured CD8+ T cells from PBMCs, taken from culture after CMV antigen stimulation. These receptors all come from a human donor in good health (CMV status not recorded). Some clones in this sample may be carry-over from other donors' samples.

The chain carries TRBV7-6 and TRBJ1-2, with 7 bases that match TRBD1. Germline V gene sequence: CDR1 SGHVS, CDR2 FNYEAQ. CDR3 length: 18 amino acids. Germline trimming cut 3 bases from V and 0 bases from J; bases unmatched to any gene: 13. CDR3 nucleotides: TGTGCCAGCAGCTTTGGCCCCGGACAGGTCGGGGCTAACTATGGCTACACCTTC. Its protein is CASSFGPGQVGANYGYTF. The variable domain in full, completed from reference TRBV7-6 and TRBJ1-2, reads GAGVSQSPRYKVTKRGQDVALRCDPISGHVSLYWYRQALGQGPEFLTYFNYEAQQDKSGLPNDRFSAERPEGSISTLTIQRTEQRDSAMYRCASSFGPGQVGANYGYTFGSGTRLTVV.

A few counts support this clonotype. CDR3 nucleotide sequence: TGTGCCAGTCACCTGGGAACAGGAGGACAGCCCCAGCATTTT. It encodes CASHLGTGGQPQHF. This chain connects TRBV19 to TRBJ1-5, with D possibly being TRBD1 (5 bases). Trimming took 8 bases from V and 7 from J, leaving 18 bases between them. The germline V gene has CDR1 LNHDA and CDR2 SQIVND (reference sequence). The CDR3 runs to 14 residues.

There are many counts of this clonotype. The gene calls are TRBV18 and TRBJ2-5; D is possibly TRBD2 (6 bases). CDR3 length equals 13 residues. The germline V gene encodes CDR1 KGHSH and CDR2 LQKENI. Trimming left V 4 bases short and J 5 bases short, with 11 bases between. Here the CDR3 DNA reads TGTGCCAGCTCACTGACGGAGGGGGAGACCCAGTACTTC. Amino acid sequence: CASSLTEGETQYF.

The chain combines TRBV19 with TRBJ2-7; 8 bases line up with TRBD2. V lost 6 bases to trimming and J lost 3 bases; unmatched junction nucleotides: 10. Germline lookup yields CDR1 LNHDA and CDR2 SQIVND (reference sequence). The length of the CDR3 is 15 residues. CDR3 sequence reads: CASSSYAGGHYEQYF. The CDR3 region has the DNA TGTGCCAGTAGCTCCTATGCGGGGGGACACTACGAGCAGTACTTC.

The chain combines TRBV19 with TRBJ1-2; D gene uncertain. Germline lookup yields CDR1 LNHDA and CDR2 SQIVND (reference sequence). CDR3 length equals 13 residues. The V end lost 5 bases, the J end lost 6 bases, and 13 bases lay between the germline ends. The CDR3 DNA reads TGTGCCAGTAGTCCAAGGGTAAACGATGGCTACACCTTC. It encodes CASSPRVNDGYTF.

This clonotype was picked up many times. V is TRBV6-1 and J is TRBJ2-5; D call uncertain. Trimming cost V 1 base and J 2 bases, with 5 bases left between them. The CDR3 sequence is 13 residues long. Germline V gives CDR1 MNHNS, CDR2 SASEGT. The DNA of the CDR3 is TGTGCCAGCAGTGAAGGATTACAAGAGACCCAGTACTTC. Protein product: CASSEGLQETQYF.

With respect to this clonotype: A much more abundant neighbour one base away suggests this may be a read error. The chain couples TRBV7-2 to TRBJ2-5; the D is unclear. CDR1 and CDR2 (germline): SGHTA, FQGNSA. V was trimmed by 2 bases and J by 5 bases, leaving 12 bases between them. The CDR3 spans 14 residues. CDR3 bases: TGTGCCAGCAGCTTACGGATATTTTCGGAGACCCAGTACTTC. Translated: CASSLRIFSETQYF.

This clonotype was counted a few times. The chain recombines TRBV4-1 with TRBJ2-3, with D unresolved. V lost 1 base and J 5 bases, leaving 16 bases between the germline ends. Germline V gene sequence: CDR1 MGHRA, CDR2 YSYEKL. The CDR3 extends over 16 amino acids. The CDR3 protein is CASSQVGVEVVDTQYF. DNA of the CDR3: TGCGCCAGCAGCCAAGTAGGCGTTGAGGTCGTAGATACGCAGTATTTT.

This clonotype was counted many times. The chain joins TRBV7-9 to TRBJ2-7; D may be TRBD2 (5 bases). Germline CDR1 and CDR2: SEHNR and FQNEAQ (reference sequence). This CDR3 has 12 residues. V lost 6 bases and J 0 bases, leaving 6 bases between the germline ends. CDR3 residues: CASRGSSYEQYV. The CDR3 DNA reads as TGTGCCAGCAGGGGGAGCTCCTACGAGCAGTACGTC.

This clonotype was seen a few times. The V call is TRBV20-1, the J call TRBJ2-5; D call uncertain. V was pared by 0 bases and J by 0 bases, with 8 bases between. CDR1 is DFQATT, CDR2 SNEGSKA, per germline (reference sequence). The CDR3 loop spans 14 amino acids. CDR3 in amino acids: CSARDYLYQETQYF. CDR3 sequence (DNA): TGCAGTGCTAGAGATTATCTGTACCAAGAGACCCAGTACTTC.

J is TRBJ1-1 and V is TRBV4-3, with D possibly matching TRBD1 (5 bases). The CDR3 is 13 amino acids. Trimming pared 0 bases from V and 7 bases from J, leaving 9 bases between. Germline V gene data show CDR1 as LGHNA and CDR2 as YSLEER. CDR3: CASSQEAGLEAFF. The CDR3 DNA sequence: TGCGCCAGCAGCCAAGAAGCGGGGCTTGAAGCTTTCTTT.

The chain employs TRBV6-1 and TRBJ2-3; D not certain. The V gene's germline CDR1 is MNHNS and CDR2 SASEGT. Deletions cut 6 bases from V and 0 bases from J, with 13 bases between. The CDR3 sequence is 15 residues long. Here the CDR3 DNA reads TGTGCCAGCAGCGTATTAATATCAAGCACAGATACGCAGTATTTT. Amino acids: CASSVLISSTDTQYF.

This chain connects TRBV6-6 to TRBJ2-5, with D possibly matching TRBD2 (6 bases). The CDR3 loop spans 14 amino acids. Trimming shortened V by 7 bases and J by 5 bases, and 17 bases separated the two germline ends. Germline V lookup: CDR1 MNHNY, CDR2 SVGAGI (reference sequence). CDR3 amino acids: CASTVGGAEETQYF. As DNA, the CDR3 is TGTGCCAGCACCGTCGGAGGGGCTGAGGAGACCCAGTACTTC.

This clonotype was recorded at least ten times. The chain combines TRBV5-6 with TRBJ1-1, with 9 bases that match TRBD1. Germline values: CDR1 SGHDT, CDR2 YYEEEE. The CDR3 runs 15 residues. V gave up 4 bases and J gave up 4 bases; unmatched junction bases: 8. Here the CDR3 DNA reads TGTGCCAGCAGCAACCGGGACAGGGTAGGCACTGAAGCTTTCTTT. Its protein is CASSNRDRVGTEAFF.

The rearrangement links TRBV25-1 to TRBJ1-2; no reliable D call. V was shortened by 4 bases and J by 5 bases, with 11 bases between the two germline ends. The CDR3 runs 13 residues. Germline V gives CDR1 MGHDK, CDR2 SYGVNS. CDR3 in amino acids: CASSGRGVYGYTF. CDR3 DNA sequence: TGTGCCAGCAGTGGTCGCGGAGTTTATGGCTACACCTTC.

The chain has TRBV19 and TRBJ1-3; D unresolved. Trimming left V 6 bases short and J 0 bases short, with 9 bases between. Germline loops: CDR1 LNHDA, CDR2 SQIVND (reference sequence). The CDR3 has 14 residues. CDR3 amino acids: CASRVEDSGNTIYF. The CDR3 coding sequence is TGTGCCAGTAGGGTAGAGGACTCTGGAAACACCATATATTTT.

V is TRBV5-1 and J is TRBJ2-7; possibly TRBD1 for D (6 bases). The CDR3 has 15 residues. The V gene lost 0 bases and the J gene lost 3 bases, with 13 bases spanning the gap. Germline assignment: CDR1 SGHRS and CDR2 YFSETQ. CDR3 in DNA: TGCGCCAGCAGCTTGGACCGGGACATAATCTACGAGCAGTACTTC. It is translated as CASSLDRDIIYEQYF. Together with reference TRBV5-1 and TRBJ2-7, the CDR3 gives the full variable domain: KAGVTQTPRYLIKTRGQQVTLSCSPISGHRSVSWYQQTPGQGLQFLFEYFSETQRNKGNFPGRFSGRQFSNSRSEMNVSTLELGDSALYLCASSLDRDIIYEQYFGPGTRLTVT.

This clonotype was seen more than once but under ten times. The chain carries TRBV7-9 and TRBJ1-2, with D hard to call. The CDR3 runs to 18 residues. The V end lost 1 base, the J end lost 1 base, and 19 bases lay between the germline ends. The V gene's germline CDR1 is SEHNR and CDR2 FQNEAQ (reference sequence). DNA of the CDR3: TGTGCCAGCAGCTTAGACGTTAGATCCGGGGATTATAACTATGGCTACACCTTC. Amino acid sequence: CASSLDVRSGDYNYGYTF.

For the CDR3, the DNA is TGTGCCATCAGCCCCCCCAACTTTGAAGCTTTCTTT. Translation: CAISPPNFEAFF. V is TRBV12-3 or TRBV12-4 and J is TRBJ1-1; D remains ambiguous. The CDR3 is made up of 12 amino acids. V lost 10 bases and J lost 7, with 16 bases in between.

This clonotype showed up just a few times. This rearrangement joins TRBV7-9 to TRBJ2-1, with D possibly TRBD1 on 6 matching bases. Germline lookup yields CDR1 SEHNR and CDR2 FQNEAQ (reference sequence). V was clipped by 8 bases and J by 0 bases, with 11 bases between them. The CDR3 has 14 residues. Here the CDR3 DNA reads TGTGCCAGCGGCGACAGGAGCTCCTACAATGAGCAGTTCTTC. This codes for CASGDRSSYNEQFF.